This T cell receptor beta chain was retrieved from a study of blood T cell repertoires in COVID-19. On the study more broadly: There were acute and convalescent COVID-19 samples, and they came from the United States, Italy and Spain. Sources were T cells, B-cell-depleted T cells, or PBMCs; the material itself was cDNA or gDNA.

Looked up from germline, CDR1 is SGHVS and CDR2 is FNYEAQ. Between the trimmed V and J ends, which lost 1 base and 7 bases, there was a span of 17 bases. CDR3 length: 15 amino acids. Authors' analysis steps: Nucleated cell counts were estimated from reference gene primer amplification. TCRdb's copy holds only in-frame clones and misses some; the assay was immunoSEQ multiplex PCR. The V and J calls and clone size are taken from that table; D and trimming were inferred from the DNA. Altogether roughly 380,000 clones are present, 81% being singletons, with the ten largest covering about 1%. The chain carries TRBV7-6 and TRBJ2-7; possible D gene TRBD1, 5 bases. Sequenced: peripheral blood. The receptor was isolated from a human donor with acute or convalescent COVID-19. The donor label of this sample is uncertain. CDR3 amino acids: CASSLGAGMGREQYF. The DNA of the CDR3 is TGTGCCAGCAGCTTAGGGGCAGGAATGGGGCGTGAGCAGTACTTC. Supplemented by reference TRBV7-6 and TRBJ2-7, the full variable domain reads GAGVSQSPRYKVTKRGQDVALRCDPISGHVSLYWYRQALGQGPEFLTYFNYEAQQDKSGLPNDRFSAERPEGSISTLTIQRTEQRDSAMYRCASSLGAGMGREQYFGPGTRLTVT.